The sequence of this TCR beta chain was determined in a study of long-term antiretroviral therapy in people with HIV. Concerning this clone: The antigen remains unidentified.

With 2 bases clipped from V and 2 bases from J, the junction kept 7 bases outside the gene matches. This CDR3 has 17 amino acids. Looked up from germline, CDR1 is LGHNA and CDR2 is YSLEER. Version v3.0 of the immunoSEQ assay ran at survey level. Measured with immunoSEQ multiplex PCR; TCRdb has only the in-frame clones, and not every one. Of fewer than 25,000 clones in the sample, around 89% were seen once. Findings of the study overall: Post-ART samples showed increased diversity that remained below transplant donor control levels.

The sample here was unsorted PBMCs, taken 2.3 years after starting antiretroviral therapy. The origin of this receptor is a man aged 55 to 70 with HIV. V usage is TRBV4-3 and J usage is TRBJ1-4; 8 bases are shared with TRBD1. This chain's CDR3 is CASSQYRGGTTNEKLFF. The DNA for the CDR3 is TGCGCCAGCAGCCAATACAGGGGGGGAACGACTAATGAAAAACTGTTTTTT.